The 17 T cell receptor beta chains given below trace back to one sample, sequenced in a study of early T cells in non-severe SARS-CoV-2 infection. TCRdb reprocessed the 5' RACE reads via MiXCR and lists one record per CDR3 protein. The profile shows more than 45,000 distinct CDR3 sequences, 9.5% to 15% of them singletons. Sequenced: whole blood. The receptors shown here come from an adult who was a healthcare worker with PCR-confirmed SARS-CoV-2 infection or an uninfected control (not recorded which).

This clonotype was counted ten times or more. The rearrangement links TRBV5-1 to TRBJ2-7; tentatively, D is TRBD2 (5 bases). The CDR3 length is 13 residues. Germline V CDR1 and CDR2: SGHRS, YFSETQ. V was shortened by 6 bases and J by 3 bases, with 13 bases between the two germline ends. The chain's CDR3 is CASTSSGNYEQYF. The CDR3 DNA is TGCGCCAGCACCAGCTCCGGGAACTACGAGCAGTACTTC.

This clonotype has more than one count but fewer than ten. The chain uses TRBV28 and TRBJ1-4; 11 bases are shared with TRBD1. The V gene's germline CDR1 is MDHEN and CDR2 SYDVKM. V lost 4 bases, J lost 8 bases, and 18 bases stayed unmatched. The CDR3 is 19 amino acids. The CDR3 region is CASSSPIGQGAKNLEKLFF. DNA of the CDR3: TGTGCCAGCAGTTCCCCGATCGGACAGGGGGCGAAGAATTTAGAAAAACTGTTTTTT. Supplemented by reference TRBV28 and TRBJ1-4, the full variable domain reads DVKVTQSSRYLVKRTGEKVFLECVQDMDHENMFWYRQDPGLGLRLIYFSYDVKMKEKGDIPEGYSVSREKKERFSLILESASTNQTSMYLCASSSPIGQGAKNLEKLFFGSGTQLSVL.

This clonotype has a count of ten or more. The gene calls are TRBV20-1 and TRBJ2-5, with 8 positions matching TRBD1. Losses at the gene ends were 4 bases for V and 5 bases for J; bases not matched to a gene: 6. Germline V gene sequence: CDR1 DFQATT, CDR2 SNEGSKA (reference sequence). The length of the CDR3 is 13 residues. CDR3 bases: TGCAGTGCTAAACGGACAGGGCAGGAGACCCAGTACTTC. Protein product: CSAKRTGQETQYF.

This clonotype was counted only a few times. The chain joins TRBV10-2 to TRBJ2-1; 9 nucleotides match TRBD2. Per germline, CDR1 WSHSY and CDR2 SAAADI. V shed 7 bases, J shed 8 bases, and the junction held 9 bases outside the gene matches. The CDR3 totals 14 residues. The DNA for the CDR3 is TGCGCCAGCAAAAGGGGAATAGCGGGAGATGAGCAGTTCTTC. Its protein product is CASKRGIAGDEQFF.

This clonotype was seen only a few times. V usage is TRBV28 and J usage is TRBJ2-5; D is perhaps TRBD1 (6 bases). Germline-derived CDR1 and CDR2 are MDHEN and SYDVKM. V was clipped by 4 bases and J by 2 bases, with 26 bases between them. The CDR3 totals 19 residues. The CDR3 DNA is TGTGCCAGCAGTTCTACCTTCCCCGCGACAGGAGACTTTCAAGAGACCCAGTACTTC. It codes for CASSSTFPATGDFQETQYF.

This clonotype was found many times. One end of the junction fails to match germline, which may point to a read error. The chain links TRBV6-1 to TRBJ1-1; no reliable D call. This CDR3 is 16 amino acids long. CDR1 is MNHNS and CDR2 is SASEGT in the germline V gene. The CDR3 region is CASIVPGSGLDTEVFF. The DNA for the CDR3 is TGTGCCAGCATCGTCCCGGGCTCTGGACTCGACACTGAAGTTTTCTTT.

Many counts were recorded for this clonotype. DNA of the CDR3: TGCGCCAGCAGCCCGTTGGTTACTAGCGGGAGGTCTGGGGCCAACGTCCTGACTTTC. Amino acids: CASSPLVTSGRSGANVLTF. The V gene is TRBV4-1, the J gene TRBJ2-6; TRBD2 matches at 12 bases. This CDR3 is 19 amino acids long. V was clipped by 4 bases and J by 1 base; unmatched bases: 8. CDR1 is MGHRA and CDR2 is YSYEKL in the germline V gene.

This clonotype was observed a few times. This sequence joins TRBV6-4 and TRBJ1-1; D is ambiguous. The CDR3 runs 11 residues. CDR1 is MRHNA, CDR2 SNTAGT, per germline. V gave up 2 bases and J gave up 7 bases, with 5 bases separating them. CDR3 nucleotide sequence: TGTGCCAGCAGTGACGGTGGTGAAGCTTTCTTT. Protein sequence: CASSDGGEAFF.

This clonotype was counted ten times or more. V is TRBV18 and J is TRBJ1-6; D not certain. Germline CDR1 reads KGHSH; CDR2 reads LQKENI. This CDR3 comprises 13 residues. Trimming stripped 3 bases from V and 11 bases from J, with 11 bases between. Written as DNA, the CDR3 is TGTGCCAGCTCACCCGTCGAGGGAGCACCCCTCCACTTT. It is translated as CASSPVEGAPLHF.

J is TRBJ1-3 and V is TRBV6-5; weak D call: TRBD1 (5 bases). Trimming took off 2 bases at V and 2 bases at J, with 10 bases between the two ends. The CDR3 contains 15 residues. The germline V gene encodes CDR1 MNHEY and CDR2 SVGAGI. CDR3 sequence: CASSYLGGAGNTIYF. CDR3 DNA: TGTGCCAGCAGTTACCTGGGAGGGGCTGGAAACACCATATATTTT.

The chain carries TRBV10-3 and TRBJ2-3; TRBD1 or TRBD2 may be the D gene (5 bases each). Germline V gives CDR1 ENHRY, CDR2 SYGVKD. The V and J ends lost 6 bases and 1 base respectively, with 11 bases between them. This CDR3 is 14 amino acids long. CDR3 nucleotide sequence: TGTGCCATCAGCACGGGACGCCGCACAGATACGCAGTATTTT. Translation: CAISTGRRTDTQYF.

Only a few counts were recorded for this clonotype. The CDR3 bases are TGTGCCAGCAGCTTGACGGGGAACTACGAGCAGTACTTC. Amino acids: CASSLTGNYEQYF. V and J are TRBV5-4 and TRBJ2-7, with D perhaps matching TRBD2 (5 bases). The CDR3 loop spans 13 amino acids. V lost 1 base, J lost 3 bases, and 8 bases lay in between. Germline CDR1 SGHNT, CDR2 YYREEE (reference sequence).

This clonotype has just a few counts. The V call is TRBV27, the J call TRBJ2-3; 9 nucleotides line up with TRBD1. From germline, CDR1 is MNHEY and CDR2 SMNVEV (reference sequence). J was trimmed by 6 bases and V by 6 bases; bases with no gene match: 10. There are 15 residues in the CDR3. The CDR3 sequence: CASSLRDRAQDTQYF. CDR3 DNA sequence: TGTGCCAGCAGCCTCCGGGACAGGGCACAGGATACGCAGTATTTT.

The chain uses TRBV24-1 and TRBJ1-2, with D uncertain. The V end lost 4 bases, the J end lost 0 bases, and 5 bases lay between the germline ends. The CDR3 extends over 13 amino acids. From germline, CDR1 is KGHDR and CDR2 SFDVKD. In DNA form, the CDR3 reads TGTGCCACCAGTGAACAGACTAACTATGGCTACACCTTC. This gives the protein CATSEQTNYGYTF.

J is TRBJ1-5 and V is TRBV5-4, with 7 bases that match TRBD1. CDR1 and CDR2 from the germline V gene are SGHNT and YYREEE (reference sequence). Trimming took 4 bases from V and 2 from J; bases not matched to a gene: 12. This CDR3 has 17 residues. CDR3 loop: CASSPVGQLSRNQPQHF. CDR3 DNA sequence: TGTGCCAGCAGCCCAGTGGGACAGCTTTCGCGCAATCAGCCCCAGCATTTT.

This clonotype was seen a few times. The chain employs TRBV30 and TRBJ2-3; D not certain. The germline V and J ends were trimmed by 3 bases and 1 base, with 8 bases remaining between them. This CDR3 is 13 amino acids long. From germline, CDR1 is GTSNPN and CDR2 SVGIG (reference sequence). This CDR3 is CAWSWTGTDTQYF. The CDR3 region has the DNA TGTGCCTGGAGCTGGACGGGCACAGATACGCAGTATTTT.

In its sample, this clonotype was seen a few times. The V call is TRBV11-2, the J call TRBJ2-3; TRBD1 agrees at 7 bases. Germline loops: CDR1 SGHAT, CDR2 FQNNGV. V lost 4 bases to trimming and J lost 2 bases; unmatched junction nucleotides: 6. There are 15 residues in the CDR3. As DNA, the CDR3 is TGTGCCAGCAGCTCGCGACAGGGCCTCACAGATACGCAGTATTTT. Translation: CASSSRQGLTDTQYF.